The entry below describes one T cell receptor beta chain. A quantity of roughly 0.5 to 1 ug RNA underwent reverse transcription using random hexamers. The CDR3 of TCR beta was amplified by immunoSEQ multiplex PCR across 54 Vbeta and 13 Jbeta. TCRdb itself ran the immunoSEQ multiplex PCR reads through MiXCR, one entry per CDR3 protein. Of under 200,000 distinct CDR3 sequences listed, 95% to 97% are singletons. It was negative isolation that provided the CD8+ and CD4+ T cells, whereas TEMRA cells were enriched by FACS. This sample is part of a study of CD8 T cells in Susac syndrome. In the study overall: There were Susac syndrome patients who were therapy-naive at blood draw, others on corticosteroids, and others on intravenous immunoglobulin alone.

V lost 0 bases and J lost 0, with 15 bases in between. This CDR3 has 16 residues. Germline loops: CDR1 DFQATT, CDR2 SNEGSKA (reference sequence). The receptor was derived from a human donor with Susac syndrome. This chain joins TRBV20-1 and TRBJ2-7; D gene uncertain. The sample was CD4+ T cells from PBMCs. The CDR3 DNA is TGCAGTGCTAGAGATCTCAAGAGGCTAAGCTCCTACGAGCAGTACTTC. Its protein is CSARDLKRLSSYEQYF.